This record covers a single T cell receptor beta chain. The antigen is undetermined. As for time point: after dendritic cell vaccination, including at tumor progression/relapse. This specimen belongs to a study of glioma-infiltrating T cells after dendritic cell vaccination. Study context: Autologous tumor lysate-pulsed dendritic cell vaccination was given between about 2002 and 2013.

Study-wide findings and caveats: Few patients contributed both blood and tumor specimens.

The PCR used 60 V beta and 13 J beta primers. Profiling relied on immunoSEQ multiplex PCR, and the TCRdb table lists in-frame clones only, not all of them. Here the sample spans fewer than 30,000 clones, 89% being singletons. Trimming took 6 bases from V and 6 from J, leaving 8 bases between them. CDR1 WSHSY and CDR2 SAAADI come from the germline V gene. This CDR3 region has 11 residues. The sequences come from blood, collected after dendritic cell vaccination. The rearrangement links TRBV10-2 to TRBJ1-1; no firm D call. This sequence originates from a human donor with glioblastoma. CDR3 protein: CASSLGAEAFF. DNA of the CDR3: TGCGCCAGCAGCCTCGGGGCTGAAGCTTTCTTT.